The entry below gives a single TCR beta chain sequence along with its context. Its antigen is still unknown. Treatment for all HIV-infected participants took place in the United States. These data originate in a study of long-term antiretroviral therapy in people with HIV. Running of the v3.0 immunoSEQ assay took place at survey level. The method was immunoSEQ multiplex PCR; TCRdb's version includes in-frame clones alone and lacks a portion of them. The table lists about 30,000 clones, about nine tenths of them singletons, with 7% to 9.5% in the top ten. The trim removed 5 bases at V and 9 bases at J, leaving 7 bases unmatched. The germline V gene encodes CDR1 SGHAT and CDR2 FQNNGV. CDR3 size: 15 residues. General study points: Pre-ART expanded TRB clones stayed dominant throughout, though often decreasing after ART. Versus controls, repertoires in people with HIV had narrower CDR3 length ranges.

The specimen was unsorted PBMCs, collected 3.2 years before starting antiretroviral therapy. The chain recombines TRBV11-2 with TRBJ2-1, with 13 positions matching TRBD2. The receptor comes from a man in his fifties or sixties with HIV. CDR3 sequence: CASSPTRTSGGEQFF. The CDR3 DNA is TGTGCCAGCAGCCCCACCCGGACTAGCGGGGGTGAGCAGTTCTTC.